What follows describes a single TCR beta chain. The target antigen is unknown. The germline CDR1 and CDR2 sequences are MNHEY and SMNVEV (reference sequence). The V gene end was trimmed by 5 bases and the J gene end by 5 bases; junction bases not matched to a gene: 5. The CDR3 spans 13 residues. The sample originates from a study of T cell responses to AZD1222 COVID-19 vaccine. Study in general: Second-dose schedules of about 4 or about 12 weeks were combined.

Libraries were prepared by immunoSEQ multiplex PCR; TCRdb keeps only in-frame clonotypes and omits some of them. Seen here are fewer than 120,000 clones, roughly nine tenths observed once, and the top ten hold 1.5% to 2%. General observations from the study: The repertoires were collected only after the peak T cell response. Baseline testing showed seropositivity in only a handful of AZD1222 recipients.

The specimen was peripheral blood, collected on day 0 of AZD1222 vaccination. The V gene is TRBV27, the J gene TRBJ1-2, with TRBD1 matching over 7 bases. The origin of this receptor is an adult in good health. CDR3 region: CASSTGTDYGYTF. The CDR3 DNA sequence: TGTGCCAGCAGTACCGGGACAGATTATGGCTACACCTTC.